This T cell receptor (beta chain) was obtained from a study of shared clonotypes between healthy human individuals. Study at large: Every donor yielded three CD4 naive, three CD4 memory, two CD8 naive and one CD8 memory plate.

The V gene's germline CDR1 is SEHNR and CDR2 FQNEAQ (reference sequence). The CDR3 spans 14 residues. Germline trimming cut 3 bases from V and 2 bases from J; bases unmatched to any gene: 0. TCRdb's table, derived via immunoSEQ multiplex PCR, lists solely in-frame clones and lacks some. The sample holds roughly 400,000 clones, 96% seen once. About this clone itself: The same CDR3 also results from other DNA sequences found in this sample.

The J gene is TRBJ2-1, the V gene TRBV7-9; 8 bases map to TRBD2. The material sequenced was memory CD8+ T cells sorted from blood. Subset reported: CD45RO+ cells pooled with CCR7-negative TemRA cells. The TCR was taken from a man between 25 and 39 years old in good health. Here the CDR3 reads CASSLTSAYNEQFF. CDR3 DNA: TGTGCCAGCAGCTTGACTAGCGCCTACAATGAGCAGTTCTTC.